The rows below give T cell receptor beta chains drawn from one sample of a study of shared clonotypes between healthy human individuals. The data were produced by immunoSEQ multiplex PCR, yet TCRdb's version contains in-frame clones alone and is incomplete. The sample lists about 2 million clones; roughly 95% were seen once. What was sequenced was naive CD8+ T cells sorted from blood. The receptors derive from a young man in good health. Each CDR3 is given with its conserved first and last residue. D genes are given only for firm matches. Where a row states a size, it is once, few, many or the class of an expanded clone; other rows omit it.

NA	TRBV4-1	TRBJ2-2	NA	CASSQVPDSNTGELFF	TGCGCCAGCAGCCAAGTACCGGACTCCAACACCGGGGAGCTGTTTTTT
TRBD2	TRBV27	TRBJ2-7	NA	CASTTSGGSYEQYF	TGTGCCAGCACTACTAGCGGGGGGAGCTACGAGCAGTACTTC
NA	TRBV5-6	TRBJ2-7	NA	CASSFANYEQYF	TGTGCCAGCAGCTTCGCCAATTACGAGCAGTACTTC
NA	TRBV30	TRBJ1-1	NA	CAWSVNGDTEAFF	TGTGCCTGGAGTGTAAACGGAGACACTGAAGCTTTCTTT
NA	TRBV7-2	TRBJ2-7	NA	CASSLNQGWFYEQYF	TGTGCCAGCAGCTTAAATCAGGGGTGGTTCTACGAGCAGTACTTC
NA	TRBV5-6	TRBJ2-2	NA	CASSPTGTKGTGELFF	TGTGCCAGCAGCCCAACCGGGACAAAGGGGACCGGGGAGCTGTTTTTT
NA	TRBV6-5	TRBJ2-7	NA	CASSYNGEVHSYEQYF	TGTGCCAGCAGTTACAACGGGGAGGTCCACTCCTACGAGCAGTACTTC
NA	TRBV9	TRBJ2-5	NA	CASSVVSGETQYF	TGTGCCAGCAGCGTAGTTTCGGGAGAGACCCAGTACTTC
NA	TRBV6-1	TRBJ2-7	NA	CASSEFMPQFEQYF	TGTGCCAGCAGTGAATTTATGCCCCAGTTCGAGCAGTACTTC
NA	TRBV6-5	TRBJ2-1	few	CASRRAGNEQFF	TGTGCCAGCAGACGCGCGGGGAATGAGCAGTTCTTC
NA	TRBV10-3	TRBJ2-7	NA	CAISDYPRATYEQYF	TGTGCCATCAGTGATTATCCAAGAGCAACCTACGAGCAGTACTTC
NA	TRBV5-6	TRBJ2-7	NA	CASSSTGRLYEQYF	TGTGCCAGCAGCTCAACAGGAAGGCTCTACGAGCAGTACTTC
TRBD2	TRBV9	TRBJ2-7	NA	CASSVAGSGSSYEQYF	TGTGCCAGCAGCGTAGCTGGTAGCGGGTCCTCCTACGAGCAGTACTTC
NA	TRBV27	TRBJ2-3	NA	CASTLSPTADTQYF	TGTGCCAGCACCCTCTCCCCCACCGCCGATACGCAGTATTTT
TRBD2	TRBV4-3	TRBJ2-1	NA	CASSQALAGGVYNEQFF	TGCGCCAGCAGCCAAGCCCTAGCGGGAGGGGTGTACAATGAGCAGTTCTTC
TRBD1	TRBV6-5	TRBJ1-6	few	CASSYGDSNSPLHF	TGTGCCAGCAGTTATGGGGACAGTAATTCACCCCTCCACTTT
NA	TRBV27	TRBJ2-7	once	CASSPLVWDTSYEQYF	TGTGCCAGCAGTCCCCTGGTTTGGGACACTAGCTACGAGCAGTACTTC
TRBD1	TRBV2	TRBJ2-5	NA	CASSADGQGSPEETQYF	TGTGCCAGCAGCGCCGACGGACAGGGAAGCCCTGAAGAGACCCAGTACTTC
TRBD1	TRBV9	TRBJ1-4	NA	CASSVGGQGADNEKLFF	TGTGCCAGCAGCGTAGGGGGACAGGGGGCCGATAATGAAAAACTGTTTTTT
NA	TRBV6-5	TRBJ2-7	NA	CASSYGGVYEQYF	TGTGCCAGCAGTTACGGCGGGGTTTACGAGCAGTACTTC
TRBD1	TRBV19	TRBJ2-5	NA	CASSILGQREETQYF	TGTGCCAGTAGTATCTTGGGACAGCGAGAGGAGACCCAGTACTTC
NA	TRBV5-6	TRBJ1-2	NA	CASSLGTALGYTF	TGTGCCAGCAGCTTGGGGACAGCTCTCGGGTACACCTTC
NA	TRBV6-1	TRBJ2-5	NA	CASNEGVGETQYF	TGTGCCAGCAACGAGGGGGTAGGAGAGACCCAGTACTTC
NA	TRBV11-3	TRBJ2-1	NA	CASSLPGAYNEQFF	TGTGCCAGCAGCTTACCCGGGGCCTACAATGAGCAGTTCTTC
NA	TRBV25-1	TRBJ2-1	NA	CASSASVGEQFF	TGTGCCAGCAGTGCCAGCGTTGGAGAGCAGTTCTTC
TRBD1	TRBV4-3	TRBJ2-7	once	CASSQDATGGTYEQYF	TGCGCCAGCAGCCAAGATGCGACAGGGGGCACCTACGAGCAGTACTTC
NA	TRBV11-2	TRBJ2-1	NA	CASSHRDFDEQFF	TGTGCCAGCAGCCATCGGGACTTTGATGAGCAGTTCTTC
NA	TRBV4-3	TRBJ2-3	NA	CASSQDRGWGDTQYF	TGCGCCAGCAGCCAAGATCGGGGATGGGGAGACACGCAGTATTTT
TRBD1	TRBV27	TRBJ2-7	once	CASRSVRDSSYEQYF	TGTGCCAGCAGATCCGTCCGGGACAGCTCCTACGAGCAGTACTTC
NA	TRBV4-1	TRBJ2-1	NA	CASSHRLEGINNEQFF	TGCGCCAGCAGCCATAGACTAGAAGGTATCAACAATGAGCAGTTCTTC
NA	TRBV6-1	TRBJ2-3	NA	CASSMRLRPADTQYF	TGTGCCAGCAGTATGCGACTGCGGCCTGCAGATACGCAGTATTTT
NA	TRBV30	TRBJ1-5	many	CAWSERQLMVRQPQHF	TGTGCCTGGAGCGAACGACAGTTGATGGTGAGGCAGCCCCAGCATTTT
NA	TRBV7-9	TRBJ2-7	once	CASSPKAAYEQYF	TGTGCCAGCAGCCCTAAGGCCGCCTACGAGCAGTACTTC
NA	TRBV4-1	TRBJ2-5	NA	CASSRDSGTETQYF	TGCGCCAGCAGCCGGGACAGCGGGACTGAGACCCAGTACTTC
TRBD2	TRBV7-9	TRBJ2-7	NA	CVSSTPLAVSSFEQYF	TGTGTCAGCAGTACCCCACTAGCGGTGTCTTCTTTCGAGCAGTACTTC
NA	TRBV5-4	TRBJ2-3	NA	CASSLGADTQYF	TGTGCCAGCAGCTTGGGCGCAGATACGCAGTATTTT
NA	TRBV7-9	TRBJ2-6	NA	CASSLGFGASGANVLTF	TGTGCCAGCAGCTTAGGGTTTGGTGCCTCTGGGGCCAACGTCCTGACTTTC
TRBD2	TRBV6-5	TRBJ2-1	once	CASNRLAGDNEQFF	TGTGCCAGCAATAGACTAGCGGGGGACAATGAGCAGTTCTTC
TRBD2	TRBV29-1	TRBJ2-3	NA	CSVEGGTSPADTQYF	TGCAGCGTTGAAGGGGGGACTAGCCCAGCAGATACGCAGTATTTT
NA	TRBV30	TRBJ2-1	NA	CAWSVRASEQFF	TGTGCCTGGAGTGTACGCGCCTCCGAGCAGTTCTTC
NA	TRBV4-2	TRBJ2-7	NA	CASSQDMAGPHLSYEQYF	TGTGCCAGCAGCCAAGATATGGCAGGCCCACACCTCTCCTACGAGCAGTACTTC